The clone carrying this TCR beta chain was counted a few times. What it binds is not known. V lost 7 bases to trimming and J lost 9 bases, with 7 bases between them. Per the germline V gene, CDR1 is MGHDK and CDR2 is SYGVNS. This CDR3 comprises 10 residues. This sample was included in a study of T cell repertoires in cytomegalovirus infection. Turning to the study itself: CMV infection together with matching HLA type was indicated by public TCR beta signatures. Study findings and constraints: CMV-specific TCR beta clonotypes restricted by HLA-C were the ones dominating the ex vivo response.

TCRdb analysed the reads with MiXCR anew, one entry per CDR3 protein. The table has approximately 1,000,000 distinct CDR3 sequences, approximately 33% seen once. The chain is built from TRBV25-1 and TRBJ2-1, with D unresolved. The material was cultured CD8+ T cells from PBMCs, obtained from culture after CMV antigen stimulation. This clonotype was obtained from a human donor in good health (CMV status not recorded). Some clones in this sample may be carry-over from other donors' samples. CDR3 region: CASKGGEQFF. The CDR3, as DNA: TGTGCCAGCAAGGGCGGTGAGCAGTTCTTC.